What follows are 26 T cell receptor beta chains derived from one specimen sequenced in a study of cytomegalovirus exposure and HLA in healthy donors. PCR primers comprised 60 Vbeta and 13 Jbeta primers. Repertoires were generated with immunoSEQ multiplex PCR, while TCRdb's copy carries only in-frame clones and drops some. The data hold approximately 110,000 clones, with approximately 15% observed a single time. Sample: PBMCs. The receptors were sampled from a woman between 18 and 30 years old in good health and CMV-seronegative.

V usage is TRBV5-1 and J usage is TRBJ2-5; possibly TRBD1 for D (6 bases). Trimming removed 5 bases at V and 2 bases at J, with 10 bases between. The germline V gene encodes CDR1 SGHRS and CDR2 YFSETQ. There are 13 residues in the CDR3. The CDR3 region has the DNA TGCGCCAGCAGTCCTACAGGGCAAGAGACCCAGTACTTC. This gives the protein CASSPTGQETQYF.

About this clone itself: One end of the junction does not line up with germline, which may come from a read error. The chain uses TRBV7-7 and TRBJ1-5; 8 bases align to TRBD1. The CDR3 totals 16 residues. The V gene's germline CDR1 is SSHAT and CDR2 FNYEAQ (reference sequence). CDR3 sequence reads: CASSYPGTGLNQPQHF. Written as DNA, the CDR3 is TGTGCTAGCAGCTACCCCGGGACAGGCCTCAATCAGCCCCAGCATTTT.

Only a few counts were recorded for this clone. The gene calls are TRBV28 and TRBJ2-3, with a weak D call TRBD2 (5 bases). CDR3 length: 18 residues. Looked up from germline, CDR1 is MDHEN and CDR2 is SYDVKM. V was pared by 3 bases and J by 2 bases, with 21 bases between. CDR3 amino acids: CASSFPLVPGIYTDTQYF. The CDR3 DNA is TGTGCCAGCAGTTTTCCACTCGTACCGGGAATTTACACAGATACGCAGTATTTT.

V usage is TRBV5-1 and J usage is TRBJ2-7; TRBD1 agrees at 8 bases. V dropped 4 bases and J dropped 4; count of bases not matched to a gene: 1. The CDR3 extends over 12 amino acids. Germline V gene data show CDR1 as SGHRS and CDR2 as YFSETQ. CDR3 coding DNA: TGCGCCAGCAGCGACAGGGGTTACGAGCAGTACTTC. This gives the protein CASSDRGYEQYF.

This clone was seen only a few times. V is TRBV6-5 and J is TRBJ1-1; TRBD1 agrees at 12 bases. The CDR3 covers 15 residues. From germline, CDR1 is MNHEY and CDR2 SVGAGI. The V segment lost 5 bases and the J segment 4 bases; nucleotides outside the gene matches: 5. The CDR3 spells CASSTPGQGATEAFF. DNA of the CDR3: TGTGCCAGCAGTACCCCGGGACAGGGGGCCACTGAAGCTTTCTTT.

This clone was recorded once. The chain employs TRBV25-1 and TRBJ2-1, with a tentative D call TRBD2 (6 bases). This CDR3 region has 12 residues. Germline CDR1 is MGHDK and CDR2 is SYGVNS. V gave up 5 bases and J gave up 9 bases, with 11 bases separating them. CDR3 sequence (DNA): TGTGCCAGCAGTCCCCCGGGAGTTGAGCAGTTCTTC. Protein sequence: CASSPPGVEQFF.

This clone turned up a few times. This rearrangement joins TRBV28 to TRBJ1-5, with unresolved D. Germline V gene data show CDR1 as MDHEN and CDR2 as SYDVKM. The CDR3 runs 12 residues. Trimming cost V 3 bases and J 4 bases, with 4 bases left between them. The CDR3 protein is CASSFQNQPQHF. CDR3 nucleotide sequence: TGTGCCAGCAGTTTTCAGAATCAGCCCCAGCATTTT.

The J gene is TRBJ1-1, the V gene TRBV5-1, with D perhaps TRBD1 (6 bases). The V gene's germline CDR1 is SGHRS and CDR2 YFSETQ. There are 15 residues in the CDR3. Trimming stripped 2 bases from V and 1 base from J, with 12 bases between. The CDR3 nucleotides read TGCGCCAGCAGCTTATTCGGCAGGGGGAACACTGAAGCTTTCTTT. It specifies CASSLFGRGNTEAFF.

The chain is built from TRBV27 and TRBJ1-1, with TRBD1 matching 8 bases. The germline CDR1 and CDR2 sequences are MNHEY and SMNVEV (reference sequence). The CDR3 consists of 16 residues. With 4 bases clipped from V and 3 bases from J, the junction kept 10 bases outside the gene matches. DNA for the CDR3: TGTGCCAGCAGTTCCAGGGGGCGTTCTAGTTACACTGAAGCTTTCTTT. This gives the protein CASSSRGRSSYTEAFF.

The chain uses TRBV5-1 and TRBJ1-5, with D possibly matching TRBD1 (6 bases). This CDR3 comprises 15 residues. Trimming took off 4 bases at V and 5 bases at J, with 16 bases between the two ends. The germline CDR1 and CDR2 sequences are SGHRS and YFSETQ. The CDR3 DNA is TGCGCCAGCAGCATCAGGGGAGGGCCCGATCAGCCCCAGCATTTT. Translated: CASSIRGGPDQPQHF.

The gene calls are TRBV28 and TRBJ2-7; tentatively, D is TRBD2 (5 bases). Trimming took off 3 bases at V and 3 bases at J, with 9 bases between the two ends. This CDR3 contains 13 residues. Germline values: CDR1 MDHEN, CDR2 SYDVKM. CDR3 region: CASSLSGVYEQYF. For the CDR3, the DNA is TGTGCCAGCAGTTTGTCCGGGGTCTACGAGCAGTACTTC.

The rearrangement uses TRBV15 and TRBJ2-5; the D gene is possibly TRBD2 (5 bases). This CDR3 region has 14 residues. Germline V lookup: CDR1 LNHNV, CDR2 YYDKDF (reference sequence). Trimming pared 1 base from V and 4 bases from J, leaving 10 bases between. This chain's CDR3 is CATSRGEGVETQYF. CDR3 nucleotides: TGTGCCACCAGCAGAGGAGAGGGAGTAGAGACCCAGTACTTC.

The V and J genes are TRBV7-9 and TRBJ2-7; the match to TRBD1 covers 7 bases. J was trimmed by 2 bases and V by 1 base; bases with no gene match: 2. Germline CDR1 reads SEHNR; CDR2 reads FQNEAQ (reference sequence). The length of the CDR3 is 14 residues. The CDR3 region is CASSLGGTAYEQYF. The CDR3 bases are TGTGCCAGCAGCTTAGGAGGGACAGCCTACGAGCAGTACTTC.

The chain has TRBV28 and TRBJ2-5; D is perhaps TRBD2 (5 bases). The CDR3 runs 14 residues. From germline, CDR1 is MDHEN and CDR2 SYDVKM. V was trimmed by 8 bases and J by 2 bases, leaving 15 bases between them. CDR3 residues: CASWTSPSQETQYF. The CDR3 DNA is TGTGCCAGCTGGACTTCACCCTCTCAAGAGACCCAGTACTTC.

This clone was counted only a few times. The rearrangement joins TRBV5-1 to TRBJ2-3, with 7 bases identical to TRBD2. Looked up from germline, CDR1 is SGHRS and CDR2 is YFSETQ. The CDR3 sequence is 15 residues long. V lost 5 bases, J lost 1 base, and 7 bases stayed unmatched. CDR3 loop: CASSPAGEGTDTQYF. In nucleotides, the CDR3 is TGCGCCAGCAGTCCTGCGGGAGAGGGCACAGATACGCAGTATTTT.

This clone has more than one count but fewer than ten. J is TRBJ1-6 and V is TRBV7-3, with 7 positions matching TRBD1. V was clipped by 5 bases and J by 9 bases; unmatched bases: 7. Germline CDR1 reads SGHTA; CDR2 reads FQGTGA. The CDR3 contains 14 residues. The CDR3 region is CASSDGTVGSPLHF. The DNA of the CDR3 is TGTGCCAGCAGCGACGGGACAGTAGGTTCACCCCTCCACTTT.

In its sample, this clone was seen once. CDR3: CASSEVGGNSPLHF. Here the CDR3 DNA reads TGTGCCAGCAGTGAGGTAGGGGGCAACTCACCCCTCCACTTT. The J gene is TRBJ1-6, the V gene TRBV6-1; 7 nucleotides agree with TRBD1. This CDR3 spans 14 amino acids. The trim removed 3 bases at V and 10 bases at J, leaving 6 bases unmatched. Germline CDR1 MNHNS, CDR2 SASEGT.

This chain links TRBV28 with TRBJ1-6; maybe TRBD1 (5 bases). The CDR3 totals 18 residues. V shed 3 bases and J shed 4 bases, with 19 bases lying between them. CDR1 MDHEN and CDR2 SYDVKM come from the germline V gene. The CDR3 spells CASSFPDSEPIYNSPLHF. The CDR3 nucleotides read TGTGCCAGCAGTTTCCCCGACAGCGAACCGATATATAATTCACCCCTCCACTTT.

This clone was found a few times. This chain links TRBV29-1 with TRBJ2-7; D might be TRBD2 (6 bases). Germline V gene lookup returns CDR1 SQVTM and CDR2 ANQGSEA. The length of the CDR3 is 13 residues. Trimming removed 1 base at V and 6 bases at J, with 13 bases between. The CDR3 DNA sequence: TGCAGCGTTGAAGCTAGAGGGAGGTTCGAGCAGTACTTC. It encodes CSVEARGRFEQYF.

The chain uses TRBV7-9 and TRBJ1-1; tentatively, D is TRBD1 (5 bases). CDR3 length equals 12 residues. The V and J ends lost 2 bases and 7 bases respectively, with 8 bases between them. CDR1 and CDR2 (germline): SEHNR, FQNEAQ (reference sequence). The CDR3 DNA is TGTGCCAGCAGCTTACAGGGCATTGAAGCTTTCTTT. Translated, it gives CASSLQGIEAFF. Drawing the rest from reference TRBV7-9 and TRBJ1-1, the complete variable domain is DTGVSQNPRHKITKRGQNVTFRCDPISEHNRLYWYRQTLGQGPEFLTYFQNEAQLEKSRLLSDRFSAERPKGSFSTLEIQRTEQGDSAMYLCASSLQGIEAFFGQGTRLTVV.

CDR3 bases: TGTGCCAGCAGTGAAGCTCCGACAGGGGCCACAAACACTGAAGCTTTCTTT. Protein sequence: CASSEAPTGATNTEAFF. The genes are TRBV6-1 and TRBJ1-1; TRBD1 matches 8 bases. The ends lost 0 bases at V and 2 bases at J; junction bases unmatched: 8. Germline CDR1 and CDR2: MNHNS and SASEGT. The CDR3 sequence is 17 residues long.

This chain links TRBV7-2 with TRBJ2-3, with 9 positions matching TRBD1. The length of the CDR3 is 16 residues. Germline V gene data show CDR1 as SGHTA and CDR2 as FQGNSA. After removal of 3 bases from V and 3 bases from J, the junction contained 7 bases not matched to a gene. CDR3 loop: CASSFAGTGRTDTQYF. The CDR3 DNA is TGTGCCAGCAGCTTTGCGGGGACAGGGAGAACAGATACGCAGTATTTT.

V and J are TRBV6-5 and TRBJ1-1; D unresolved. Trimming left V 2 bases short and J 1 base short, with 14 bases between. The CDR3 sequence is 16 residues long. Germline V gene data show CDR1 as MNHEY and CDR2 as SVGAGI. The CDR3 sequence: CASSYGPGSGNTEAFF. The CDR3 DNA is TGTGCCAGCAGTTACGGGCCGGGCAGCGGGAACACTGAAGCTTTCTTT.

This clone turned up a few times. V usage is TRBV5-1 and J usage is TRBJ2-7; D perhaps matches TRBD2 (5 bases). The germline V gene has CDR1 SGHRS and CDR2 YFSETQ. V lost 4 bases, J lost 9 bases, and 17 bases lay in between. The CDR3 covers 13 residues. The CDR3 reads CASSVAGVQGQYF. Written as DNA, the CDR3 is TGCGCCAGCAGCGTGGCCGGGGTTCAAGGGCAGTACTTC.

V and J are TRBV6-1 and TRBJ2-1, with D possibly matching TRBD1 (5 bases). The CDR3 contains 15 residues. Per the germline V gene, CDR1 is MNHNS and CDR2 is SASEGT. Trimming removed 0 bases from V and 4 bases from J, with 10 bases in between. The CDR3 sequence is CASSEARENYNEQFF. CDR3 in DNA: TGTGCCAGCAGTGAAGCCAGGGAAAATTACAATGAGCAGTTCTTC.

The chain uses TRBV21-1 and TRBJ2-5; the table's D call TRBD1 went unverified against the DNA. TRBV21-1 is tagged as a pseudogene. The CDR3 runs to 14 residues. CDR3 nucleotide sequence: TGTGCCAGCAGCAGCAGGGCGTTCCAAGAGACCCAGTACTTC. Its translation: CASSSRAFQETQYF.